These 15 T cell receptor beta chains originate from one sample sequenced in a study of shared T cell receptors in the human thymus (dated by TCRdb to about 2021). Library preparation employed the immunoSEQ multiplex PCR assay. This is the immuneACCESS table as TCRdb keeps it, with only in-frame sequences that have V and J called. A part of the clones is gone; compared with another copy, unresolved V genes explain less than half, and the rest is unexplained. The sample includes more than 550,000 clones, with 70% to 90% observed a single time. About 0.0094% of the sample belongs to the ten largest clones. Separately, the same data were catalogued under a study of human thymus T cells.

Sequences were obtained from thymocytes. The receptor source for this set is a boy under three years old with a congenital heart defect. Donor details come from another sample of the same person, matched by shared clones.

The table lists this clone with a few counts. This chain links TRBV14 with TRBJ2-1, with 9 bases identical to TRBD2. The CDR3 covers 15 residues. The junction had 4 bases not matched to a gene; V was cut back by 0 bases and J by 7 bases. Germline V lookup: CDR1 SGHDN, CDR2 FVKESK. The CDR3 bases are TGTGCCAGCAGCCAAGAAGCGGGGGGAGGTAATGAGCAGTTCTTC. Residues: CASSQEAGGGNEQFF.

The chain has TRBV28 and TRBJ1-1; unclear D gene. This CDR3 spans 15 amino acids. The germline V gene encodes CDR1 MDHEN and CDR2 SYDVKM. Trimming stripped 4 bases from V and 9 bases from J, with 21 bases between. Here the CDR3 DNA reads TGTGCCAGCAGTTATCCCGGCCCTACCTCTGGGCAAGCTTTCTTT. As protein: CASSYPGPTSGQAFF.

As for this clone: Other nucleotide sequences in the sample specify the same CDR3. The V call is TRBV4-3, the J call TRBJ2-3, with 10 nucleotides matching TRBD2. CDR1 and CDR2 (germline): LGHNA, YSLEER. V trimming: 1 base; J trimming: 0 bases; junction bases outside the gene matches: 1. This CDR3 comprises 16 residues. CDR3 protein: CASSQGTSGSTDTQYF. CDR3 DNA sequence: TGCGCCAGCAGCCAAGGGACTAGCGGAAGCACAGATACGCAGTATTTT.

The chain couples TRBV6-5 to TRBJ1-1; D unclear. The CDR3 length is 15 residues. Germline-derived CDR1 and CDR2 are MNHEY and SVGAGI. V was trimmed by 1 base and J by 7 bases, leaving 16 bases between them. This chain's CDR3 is CASSYYQEGRGEAFF. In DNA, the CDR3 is TGTGCCAGCAGTTACTACCAGGAAGGCCGTGGTGAAGCTTTCTTT.

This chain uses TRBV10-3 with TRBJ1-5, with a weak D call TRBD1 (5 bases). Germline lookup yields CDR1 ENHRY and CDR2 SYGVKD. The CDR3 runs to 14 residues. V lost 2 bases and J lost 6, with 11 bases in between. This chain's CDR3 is CAISEPSTGQPQHF. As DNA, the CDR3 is TGTGCCATCAGTGAGCCCTCCACAGGTCAGCCCCAGCATTTT.

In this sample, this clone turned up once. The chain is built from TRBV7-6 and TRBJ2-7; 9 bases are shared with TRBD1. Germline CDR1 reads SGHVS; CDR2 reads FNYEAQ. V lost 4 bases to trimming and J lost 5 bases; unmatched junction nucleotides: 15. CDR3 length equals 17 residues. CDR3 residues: CASSSHRDRDRENEQYF. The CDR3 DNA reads TGTGCCAGCAGCTCGCATAGGGACCGGGACAGGGAGAACGAGCAGTACTTC.

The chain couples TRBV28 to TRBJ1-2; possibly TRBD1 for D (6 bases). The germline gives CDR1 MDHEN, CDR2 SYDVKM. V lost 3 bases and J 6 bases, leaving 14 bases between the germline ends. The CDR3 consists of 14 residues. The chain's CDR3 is CASSLRNQGNGYTF. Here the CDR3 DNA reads TGTGCCAGCAGTTTGAGGAATCAGGGGAATGGCTACACCTTC.

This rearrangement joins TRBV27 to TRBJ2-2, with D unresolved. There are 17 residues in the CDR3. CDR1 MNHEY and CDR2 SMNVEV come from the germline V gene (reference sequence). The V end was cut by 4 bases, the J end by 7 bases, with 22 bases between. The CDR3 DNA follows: TGTGCCAGCAGTTCGCTCCGTAGAGAGGCCGGCGGCGGGGAGCTGTTTTTT. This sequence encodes CASSSLRREAGGGELFF.

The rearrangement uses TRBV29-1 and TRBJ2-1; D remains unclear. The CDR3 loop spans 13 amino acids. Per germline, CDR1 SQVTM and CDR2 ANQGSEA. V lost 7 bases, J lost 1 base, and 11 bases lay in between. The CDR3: CSARLVSYNEQFF. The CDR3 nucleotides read TGCAGCGCCAGACTGGTTTCCTACAATGAGCAGTTCTTC.

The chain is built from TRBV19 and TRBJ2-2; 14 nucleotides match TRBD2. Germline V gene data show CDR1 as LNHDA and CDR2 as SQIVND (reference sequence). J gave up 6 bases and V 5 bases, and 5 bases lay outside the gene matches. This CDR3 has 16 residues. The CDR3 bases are TGTGCCAGTAGTCCACCGACTAGCGGGAGGGCCGGGGAGCTGTTTTTT. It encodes CASSPPTSGRAGELFF.

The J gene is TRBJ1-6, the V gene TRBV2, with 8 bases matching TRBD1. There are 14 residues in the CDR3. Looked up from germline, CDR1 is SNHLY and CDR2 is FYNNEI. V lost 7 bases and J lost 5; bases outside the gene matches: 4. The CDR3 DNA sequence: TGTGCCAGCATTTACAGGGGGAATAATTCACCCCTCCACTTT. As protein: CASIYRGNNSPLHF.

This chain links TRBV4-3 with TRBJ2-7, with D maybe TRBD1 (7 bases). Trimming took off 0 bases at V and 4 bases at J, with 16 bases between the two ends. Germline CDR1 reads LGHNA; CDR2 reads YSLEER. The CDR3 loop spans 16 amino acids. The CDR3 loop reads CASSQDLGGQPYEQYF. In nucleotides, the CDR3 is TGCGCCAGCAGCCAAGATCTGGGGGGACAGCCGTACGAGCAGTACTTC.

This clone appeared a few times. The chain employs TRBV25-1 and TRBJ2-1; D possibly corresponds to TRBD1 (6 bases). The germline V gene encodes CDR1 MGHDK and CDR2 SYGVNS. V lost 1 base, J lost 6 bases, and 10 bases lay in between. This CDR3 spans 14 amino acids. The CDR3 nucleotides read TGTGCCAGCAGTGAATTGTACAGGGTCAATGAGCAGTTCTTC. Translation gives CASSELYRVNEQFF.

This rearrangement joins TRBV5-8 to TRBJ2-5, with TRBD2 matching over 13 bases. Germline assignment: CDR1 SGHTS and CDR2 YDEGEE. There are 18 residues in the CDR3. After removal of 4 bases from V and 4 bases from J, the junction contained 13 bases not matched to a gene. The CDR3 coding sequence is TGTGCCAGCAGCGCCGGACTAGCGGGGGACTCAGGGGTAGAGACCCAGTACTTC. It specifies CASSAGLAGDSGVETQYF. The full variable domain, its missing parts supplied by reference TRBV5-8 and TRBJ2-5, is EAGVTQSPTHLIKTRGQQATLRCSPISGHTSVYWYQQALGLGLQFLLWYDEGEERNRGNFPPRFSGRQFPNYSSELNVNALELEDSALYLCASSAGLAGDSGVETQYFGPGTRLLVL.

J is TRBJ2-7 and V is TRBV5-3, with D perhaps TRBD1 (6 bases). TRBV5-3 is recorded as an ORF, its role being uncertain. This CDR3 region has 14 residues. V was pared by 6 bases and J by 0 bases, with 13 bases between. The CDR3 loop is CARNPRQASYEQYF. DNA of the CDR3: TGTGCCAGAAACCCCCGACAGGCCTCCTACGAGCAGTACTTC.